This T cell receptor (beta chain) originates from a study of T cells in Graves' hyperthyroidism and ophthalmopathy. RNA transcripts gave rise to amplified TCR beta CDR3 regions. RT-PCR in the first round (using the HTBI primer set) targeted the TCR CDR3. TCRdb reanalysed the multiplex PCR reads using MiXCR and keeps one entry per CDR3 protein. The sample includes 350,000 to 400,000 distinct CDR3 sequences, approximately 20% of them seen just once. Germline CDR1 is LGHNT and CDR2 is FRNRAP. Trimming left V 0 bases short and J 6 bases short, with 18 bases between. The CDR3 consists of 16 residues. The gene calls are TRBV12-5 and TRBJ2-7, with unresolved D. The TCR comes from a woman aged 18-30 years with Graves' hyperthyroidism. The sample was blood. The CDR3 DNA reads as TGTGCTAGTGGTTTGGTTACAGTAGGAGTAAGGCGCGAGCAGTACTTC. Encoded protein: CASGLVTVGVRREQYF. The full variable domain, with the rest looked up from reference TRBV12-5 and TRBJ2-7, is DARVTQTPRHKVTEMGQEVTMRCQPILGHNTVFWYRQTMMQGLELLAYFRNRAPLDDSGMPKDRFSAEMPDATLATLKIQPSEPRDSAVYFCASGLVTVGVRREQYFGPGTRLTVT.